The clone carrying this T cell receptor (beta chain) was counted between two and nine times. The data were taken from a study of immune characterization of retroperitoneal liposarcoma. TCRdb recomputed calls from the PCR reads with MiXCR, one row per CDR3 protein. Here the sample spans around 11,000 distinct CDR3 sequences, 27% being singletons. CDR3 length: 14 residues. The V gene's germline CDR1 is LGHNT and CDR2 FRNRAP. Deletions cut 7 bases from V and 1 base from J, with 13 bases between. V and J are TRBV12-5 and TRBJ1-1, with TRBD1 as a possible D gene (5 bases). The sequencing input was tumor tissue. This receptor was taken from a male donor with retroperitoneal liposarcoma. The CDR3 spells CASALGTANTEAFF. The CDR3 DNA follows: TGTGCTAGTGCCCTAGGGACGGCGAACACTGAAGCTTTCTTT.